This T cell receptor beta chain appears in the sequencing data of a study of CD8+CD57+ T cells in acquired aplastic anemia. V shed 6 bases and J shed 9 bases, with 12 bases lying between them. This CDR3 has 12 amino acids. This clonotype was seen repeatedly, ten times or more. TCR beta VDJ and CDR3 profiles were obtained from a genomic DNA template. TCRdb redid the calling of the reads with MiXCR, one entry per CDR3 protein. The sample includes approximately 300,000 distinct CDR3 sequences, 56% of them seen just once. Patients sequenced had flow cytometry evidence of CD8+CD57+ cell expansion. The V gene is TRBV12-3 or TRBV12-4, the J gene TRBJ1-5; D call uncertain. Sequencing was carried out using sorted CD4+, CD8+, or CD8+CD57+ T cells (not recorded which) from PBMCs. The sequence came from a human donor with aplastic anemia. As DNA, the CDR3 is TGTGCCAGCAGGCCAGCCGGAGGGCCCCAGCATTTT. It codes for CASRPAGGPQHF.